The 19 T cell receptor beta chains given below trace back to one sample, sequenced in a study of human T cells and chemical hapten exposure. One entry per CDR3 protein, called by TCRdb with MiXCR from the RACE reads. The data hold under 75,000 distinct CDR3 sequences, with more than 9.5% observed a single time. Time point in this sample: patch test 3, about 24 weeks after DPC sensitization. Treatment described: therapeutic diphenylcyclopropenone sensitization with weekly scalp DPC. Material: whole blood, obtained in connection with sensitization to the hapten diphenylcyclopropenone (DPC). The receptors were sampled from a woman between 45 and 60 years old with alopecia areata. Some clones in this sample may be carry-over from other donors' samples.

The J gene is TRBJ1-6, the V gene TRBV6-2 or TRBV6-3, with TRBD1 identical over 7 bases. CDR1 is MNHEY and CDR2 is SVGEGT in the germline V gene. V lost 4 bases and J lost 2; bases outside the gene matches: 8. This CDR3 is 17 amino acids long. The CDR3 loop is CASSSDRDGAYNSPLHF. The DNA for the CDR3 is TGTGCCAGCAGTTCCGACAGGGACGGGGCCTATAATTCACCCCTCCACTTT.

The CDR3 region is CASRQVPNGNTEAFF. The CDR3 nucleotides are TGCGCCAGCCGACAGGTCCCTAATGGGAACACTGAAGCTTTCTTT. The V call is TRBV5-1, the J call TRBJ1-1; D possibly corresponds to TRBD1 (6 bases). From germline, CDR1 is SGHRS and CDR2 YFSETQ. The ends were cut back, 7 bases at V and 1 base at J, with 17 bases in the middle. This CDR3 region has 15 residues.

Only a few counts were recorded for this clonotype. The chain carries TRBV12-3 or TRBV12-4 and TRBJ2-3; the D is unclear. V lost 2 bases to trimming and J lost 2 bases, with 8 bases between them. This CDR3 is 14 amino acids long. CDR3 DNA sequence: TGTGCCAGCAGTTTATACTCGTCCACAGATACGCAGTATTTT. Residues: CASSLYSSTDTQYF.

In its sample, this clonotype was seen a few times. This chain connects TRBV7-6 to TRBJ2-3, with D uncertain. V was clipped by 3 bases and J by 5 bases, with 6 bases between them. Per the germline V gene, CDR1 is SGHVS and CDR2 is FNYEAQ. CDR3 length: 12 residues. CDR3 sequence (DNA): TGTGCCAGCAGCTTGTATCAAGATACGCAGTATTTT. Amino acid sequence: CASSLYQDTQYF. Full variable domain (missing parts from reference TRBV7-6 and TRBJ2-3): GAGVSQSPRYKVTKRGQDVALRCDPISGHVSLYWYRQALGQGPEFLTYFNYEAQQDKSGLPNDRFSAERPEGSISTLTIQRTEQRDSAMYRCASSLYQDTQYFGPGTRLTVL.

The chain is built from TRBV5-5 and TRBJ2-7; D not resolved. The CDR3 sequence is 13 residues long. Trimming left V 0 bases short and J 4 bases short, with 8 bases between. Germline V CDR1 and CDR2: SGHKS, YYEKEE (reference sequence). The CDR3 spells CASSLGIGYEQYF. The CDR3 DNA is TGTGCCAGCAGCTTGGGGATTGGATACGAGCAGTACTTC.

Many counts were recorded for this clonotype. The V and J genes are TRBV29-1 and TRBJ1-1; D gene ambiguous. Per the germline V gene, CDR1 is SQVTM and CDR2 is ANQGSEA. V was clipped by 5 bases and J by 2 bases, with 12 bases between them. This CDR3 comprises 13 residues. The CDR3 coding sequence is TGCAGCGTTAAACCGGGCTTCAACACTGAAGCTTTCTTT. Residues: CSVKPGFNTEAFF.

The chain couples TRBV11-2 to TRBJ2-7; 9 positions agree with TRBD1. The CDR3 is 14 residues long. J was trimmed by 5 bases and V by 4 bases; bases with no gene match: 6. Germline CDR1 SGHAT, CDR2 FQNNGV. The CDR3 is CASSSIGTGNEQYF. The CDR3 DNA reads TGTGCCAGCAGCTCCATAGGGACAGGGAACGAGCAGTACTTC.

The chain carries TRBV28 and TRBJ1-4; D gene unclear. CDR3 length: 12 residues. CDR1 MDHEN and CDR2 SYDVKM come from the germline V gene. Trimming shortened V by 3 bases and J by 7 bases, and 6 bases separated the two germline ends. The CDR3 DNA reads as TGTGCCAGCAGTTTGGAAGGTGAAAAACTGTTTTTT. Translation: CASSLEGEKLFF. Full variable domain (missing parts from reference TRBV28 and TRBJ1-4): DVKVTQSSRYLVKRTGEKVFLECVQDMDHENMFWYRQDPGLGLRLIYFSYDVKMKEKGDIPEGYSVSREKKERFSLILESASTNQTSMYLCASSLEGEKLFFGSGTQLSVL.

The CDR3 spells CASSLGQNAREQYF. The DNA of the CDR3 is TGTGCCAGCAGCTTAGGGCAGAACGCCCGGGAGCAGTACTTC. The chain employs TRBV7-8 and TRBJ2-7; the D is unclear. The CDR3 has 14 amino acids. Germline lookup yields CDR1 SGHVS and CDR2 FQNEAQ. Trimming removed 1 base at V and 7 bases at J, with 14 bases between.

The CDR3 sequence is CASTGTGGGEQYF. CDR3 nucleotides: TGTGCCAGCACCGGGACAGGGGGCGGGGAGCAGTACTTC. The chain employs TRBV10-3 and TRBJ2-7; 12 nucleotides line up with TRBD1. With 10 bases clipped from V and 7 bases from J, the junction kept 8 bases outside the gene matches. Looked up from germline, CDR1 is ENHRY and CDR2 is SYGVKD. The CDR3 is made up of 13 amino acids.

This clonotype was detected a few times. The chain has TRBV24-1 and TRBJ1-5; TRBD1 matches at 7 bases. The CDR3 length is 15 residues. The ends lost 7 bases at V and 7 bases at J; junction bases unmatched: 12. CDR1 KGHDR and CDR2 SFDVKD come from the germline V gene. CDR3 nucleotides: TGTGCCACCAGGACAGGGAGTGGAGAGGGCCAGCCCCAGCATTTT. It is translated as CATRTGSGEGQPQHF.

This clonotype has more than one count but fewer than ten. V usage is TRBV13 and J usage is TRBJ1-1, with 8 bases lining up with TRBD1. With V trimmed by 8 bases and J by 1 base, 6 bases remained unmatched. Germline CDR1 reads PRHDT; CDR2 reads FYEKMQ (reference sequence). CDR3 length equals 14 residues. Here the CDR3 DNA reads TGTGCCAGCTCCAGGGGGCGGCCGAACACTGAAGCTTTCTTT. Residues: CASSRGRPNTEAFF.

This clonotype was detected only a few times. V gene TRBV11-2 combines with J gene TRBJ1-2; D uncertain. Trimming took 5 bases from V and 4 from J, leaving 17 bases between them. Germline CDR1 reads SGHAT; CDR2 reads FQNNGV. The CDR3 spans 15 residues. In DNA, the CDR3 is TGTGCCAGCAGCCCTTGGGATGAGGGTGGCTATGGCTACACCTTC. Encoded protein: CASSPWDEGGYGYTF.

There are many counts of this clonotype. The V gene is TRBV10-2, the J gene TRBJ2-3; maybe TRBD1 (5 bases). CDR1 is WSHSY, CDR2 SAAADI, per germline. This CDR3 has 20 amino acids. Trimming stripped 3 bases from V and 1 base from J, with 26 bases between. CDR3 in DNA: TGCGCCAGCAGTGAATTCAACCACGTGGAAGGGGCGTTGGGCACAGATACGCAGTATTTT. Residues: CASSEFNHVEGALGTDTQYF.

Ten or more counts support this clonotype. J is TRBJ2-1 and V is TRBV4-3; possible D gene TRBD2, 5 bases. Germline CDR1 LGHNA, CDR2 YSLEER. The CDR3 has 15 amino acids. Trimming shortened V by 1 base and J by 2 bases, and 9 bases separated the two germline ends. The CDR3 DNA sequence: TGCGCCAGCAGCCAAGCGAGCGGAACCTACAATGAGCAGTTCTTC. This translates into CASSQASGTYNEQFF.

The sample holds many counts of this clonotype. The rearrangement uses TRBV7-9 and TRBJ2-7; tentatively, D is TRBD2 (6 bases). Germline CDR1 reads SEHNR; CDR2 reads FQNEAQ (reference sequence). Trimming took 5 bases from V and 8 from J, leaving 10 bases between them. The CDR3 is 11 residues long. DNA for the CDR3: TGTGCCAGCAGCCCCGGGGGACAGCAGTACTTC. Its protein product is CASSPGGQQYF. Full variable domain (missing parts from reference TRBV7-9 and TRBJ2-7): DTGVSQNPRHKITKRGQNVTFRCDPISEHNRLYWYRQTLGQGPEFLTYFQNEAQLEKSRLLSDRFSAERPKGSFSTLEIQRTEQGDSAMYLCASSPGGQQYFGPGTRLTVT.

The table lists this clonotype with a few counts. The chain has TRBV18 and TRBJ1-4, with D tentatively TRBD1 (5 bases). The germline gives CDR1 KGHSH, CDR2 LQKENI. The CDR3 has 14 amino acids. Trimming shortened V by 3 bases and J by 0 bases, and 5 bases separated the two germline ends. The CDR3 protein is CASSPGATNEKLFF. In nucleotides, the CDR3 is TGTGCCAGCTCACCGGGGGCAACTAATGAAAAACTGTTTTTT.

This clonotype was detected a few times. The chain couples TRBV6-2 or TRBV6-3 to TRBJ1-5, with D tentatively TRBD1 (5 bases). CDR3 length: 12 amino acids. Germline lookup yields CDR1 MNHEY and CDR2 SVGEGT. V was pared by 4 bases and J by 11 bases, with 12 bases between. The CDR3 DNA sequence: TGTGCCAGCAGTTCCCCTAAGGGGTCCCAGCATTTT. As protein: CASSSPKGSQHF.

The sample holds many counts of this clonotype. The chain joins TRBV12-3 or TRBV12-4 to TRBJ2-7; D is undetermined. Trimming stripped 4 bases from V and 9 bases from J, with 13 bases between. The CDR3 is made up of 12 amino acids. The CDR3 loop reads CASSSYSSGQYF. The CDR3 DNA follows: TGTGCCAGCAGTTCCTACAGTTCTGGGCAGTACTTC.